The clone carrying this TCR beta chain was picked up one time. This entry belongs to a study of blood T cell repertoires in COVID-19. For the study at large: PBMCs, B-cell-depleted T cells, or T cells provided the cDNA or gDNA that made up the material.

As processed by the authors: Amplifying reference gene primers gave estimates of nucleated cell counts. Sequenced by immunoSEQ multiplex PCR; TCRdb stores in-frame clones only, minus some. That table supplies the V and J calls and clone size; D and trimming were determined from the DNA. The sample lists fewer than 500,000 clones, over 75% occurring once. The CDR3 is 13 amino acids. Germline V CDR1 and CDR2: MGHDK, SYGVNS. Trimming took 6 bases from V and 5 from J, leaving 13 bases between them. The specimen was PBMCs or T cells enriched from blood (not recorded which). The rearrangement links TRBV25-1 to TRBJ1-1, with D unresolved. The TCR comes from a woman aged 25-40 years with acute COVID-19. The CDR3 is CASRTPLGTEAFF. The CDR3 region has the DNA TGTGCCAGCAGGACTCCCTTGGGTACTGAAGCTTTCTTT.